This is a list of T cell receptor beta chains from one sample in a study of human T cells and chemical hapten exposure. TCRdb used MiXCR to reprocess the RACE reads, holding one entry per CDR3 protein. The sample yields approximately 340,000 distinct CDR3 sequences, approximately 6.9% seen once. Specimen: whole blood, collected in connection with sensitization to the hapten diphenylcyclopropenone (DPC). The receptors here all came from a young woman with alopecia areata. Some clones in this sample may be carry-over from other donors' samples. The CDR3 runs from the conserved cysteine through the conserved F or W. The D gene is left open where the match is weak. Rows may omit the clone size; those that give it use once, few, many or a size class.

DNA: TGTGCCAGCAGTTACTCGACGGGTCGACCGGAGACCCAGTACTTC
CDR3: CASSYSTGRPETQYF
length: 15
J: TRBJ2-5
size: many
D: .
V: TRBV6-6

DNA: TGTGCCAGCAGCTTACAGGGCGGCACAGATACGCAGTATTTT
CDR3: CASSLQGGTDTQYF
length: 14
J: TRBJ2-3
size: many
D: .
V: TRBV7-2

DNA: TGCGCCAGCAGCTGGTCCGGGACTGAAGCTTTCTTT
CDR3: CASSWSGTEAFF
length: 12
J: TRBJ1-1
size: .
D: .
V: TRBV5-1

DNA: TGTGCCAGCACCTATAAAAAGGCGGTGCATCAGCCCCAGCATTTT
CDR3: CASTYKKAVHQPQHF
length: 15
J: TRBJ1-5
size: few
D: .
V: TRBV6-2/TRBV6-3

DNA: TGTGCCAGCAGTTTACAAAGTGAAGCTTTCTTT
CDR3: CASSLQSEAFF
length: 11
J: TRBJ1-1
size: few
D: .
V: TRBV28

DNA: TGTGCCAGCAGCGGAAGCGGGGCCGCGAACACCGGGGAGCTGTTTTTT
CDR3: CASSGSGAANTGELFF
length: 16
J: TRBJ2-2
size: few
D: TRBD2
V: TRBV3-1

DNA: TGTGCCATCGGGGACGAGGAGTCAGATGGCTACACCTTC
CDR3: CAIGDEESDGYTF
length: 13
J: TRBJ1-2
size: many
D: .
V: TRBV10-3

DNA: TGTGCCAGCAGTACCGGGACACGTAGCACAGATACGCAGTATTTT
CDR3: CASSTGTRSTDTQYF
length: 15
J: TRBJ2-3
size: many
D: .
V: TRBV2

DNA: TGTGCCATCACATCCGCGAACACCGGGGAGCTGTTTTTT
CDR3: CAITSANTGELFF
length: 13
J: TRBJ2-2
size: .
D: .
V: TRBV10-3

DNA: TGTGCCAGCAGGTTACAGGGGGCCGGGGAGCTGTTTTTT
CDR3: CASRLQGAGELFF
length: 13
J: TRBJ2-2
size: many
D: TRBD1
V: TRBV6-2/TRBV6-3

DNA: TGTGCCAGCAGCTTAGCTCCACATAACAGGGGAGGAGCTTTCTTT
CDR3: CASSLAPHNRGGAFF
length: 15
J: TRBJ1-1
size: .
D: TRBD1
V: TRBV7-2

DNA: TGTGCCAGCAGTTTAGGGAGCCGCCGGCTACCTATCGGCTACACCTTC
CDR3: CASSLGSRRLPIGYTF
length: 16
J: TRBJ1-2
size: .
D: .
V: TRBV12-3/TRBV12-4

DNA: TGTGCCAGCAGTGATGGAGTATCTAGCACAGATACGCAGTATTTT
CDR3: CASSDGVSSTDTQYF
length: 15
J: TRBJ2-3
size: many
D: .
V: TRBV25-1

DNA: TGCAGCGTTAACCCGGGGGCATCGAATGGCTACACCTTC
CDR3: CSVNPGASNGYTF
length: 13
J: TRBJ1-2
size: many
D: .
V: TRBV29-1

DNA: TGCAGTGCCCGCTGGGACAGCGCTAACTATGGCTACACCTTC
CDR3: CSARWDSANYGYTF
length: 14
J: TRBJ1-2
size: many
D: TRBD1
V: TRBV20-1

DNA: TGTGCCAGCAGCTCAGGACAGGGGAGTGACTATGGCTACACCTTC
CDR3: CASSSGQGSDYGYTF
length: 15
J: TRBJ1-2
size: few
D: TRBD1
V: TRBV7-9

DNA: TGTGCCAGCAGTGACACAGATACCTACGAGCAGTACTTC
CDR3: CASSDTDTYEQYF
length: 13
J: TRBJ2-7
size: few
D: .
V: TRBV25-1

DNA: TGCAGTGCTAACCGGGGGAACTCTTGGTATGGCTACACCTTC
CDR3: CSANRGNSWYGYTF
length: 14
J: TRBJ1-2
size: few
D: .
V: TRBV20-1

DNA: TGTGCCAGCAGTTATCCGGGACAGCTAAACAATGAGCAGTTCTTC
CDR3: CASSYPGQLNNEQFF
length: 15
J: TRBJ2-1
size: few
D: TRBD1
V: TRBV6-2/TRBV6-3

DNA: TGTGCCAGCAGCTTAAGGTGGGGGCCAGATACGCAGTATTTT
CDR3: CASSLRWGPDTQYF
length: 14
J: TRBJ2-3
size: .
D: .
V: TRBV7-8

DNA: TGTGCCAGCAGCTTATTCGGGCCCGAGCAGTACTTC
CDR3: CASSLFGPEQYF
length: 12
J: TRBJ2-7
size: many
D: .
V: TRBV5-5

DNA: TGTGCCACCAGTGATTCGCTCGGGGCGCTAGACACCGGGGAGCTGTTTTTT
CDR3: CATSDSLGALDTGELFF
length: 17
J: TRBJ2-2
size: many
D: .
V: TRBV24-1

DNA: TGTGCCACCCATCCGGGACAGGGGGCGCGTGGAAACACCATATATTTT
CDR3: CATHPGQGARGNTIYF
length: 16
J: TRBJ1-3
size: many
D: TRBD1
V: TRBV10-3

DNA: TGCGCCAGCAGCTTGAGGGCAGGGAGGCCCTACGAGCAGTACTTC
CDR3: CASSLRAGRPYEQYF
length: 15
J: TRBJ2-7
size: few
D: .
V: TRBV5-1

DNA: TGTGCCAGCAGTTCACCGAAGGCCTATGGCTACACCTTC
CDR3: CASSSPKAYGYTF
length: 13
J: TRBJ1-2
size: .
D: .
V: TRBV28

DNA: TGTGCCAGCAGTCAGGGGTTGCTGGCAGGGAGCCTCACTGAAGCTTTCTTT
CDR3: CASSQGLLAGSLTEAFF
length: 17
J: TRBJ1-1
size: few
D: .
V: TRBV6-5

DNA: TGTGCCAGCAGCTTAGTGGGGGGGCTGAACACTGAAGCTTTCTTT
CDR3: CASSLVGGLNTEAFF
length: 15
J: TRBJ1-1
size: many
D: .
V: TRBV7-2

DNA: TGCAGTGCTAGTAAGTTGACCGGCGCCGATGAGCAGTTCTTC
CDR3: CSASKLTGADEQFF
length: 14
J: TRBJ2-1
size: many
D: .
V: TRBV20-1

DNA: TGTGCCAGCAGCCCGGACAGGGGGCAGCATGAGCAGTTCTTC
CDR3: CASSPDRGQHEQFF
length: 14
J: TRBJ2-1
size: many
D: TRBD1
V: TRBV7-6

DNA: TGCGCCAGCAGCCAAGAGTTCGGTGCCGGGGGCAATCAGCCCCAGCATTTT
CDR3: CASSQEFGAGGNQPQHF
length: 17
J: TRBJ1-5
size: few
D: .
V: TRBV4-1

DNA: TGTGCCAGTTCGACTAGCGGGGGGGCAAATGAGCAGTTCTTC
CDR3: CASSTSGGANEQFF
length: 14
J: TRBJ2-1
size: few
D: TRBD2
V: TRBV6-5

DNA: TGCGCCAGCAGCTTGGATTCCTATCAGCCCCAGCATTTT
CDR3: CASSLDSYQPQHF
length: 13
J: TRBJ1-5
size: many
D: .
V: TRBV5-1

DNA: TGTGCCAGCAGTCCCCGAAGCGGGGGGTCCACAGATACGCAGTATTTT
CDR3: CASSPRSGGSTDTQYF
length: 16
J: TRBJ2-3
size: few
D: TRBD2
V: TRBV28

DNA: TGTGCCAGCAGCCAAGAGGATACGGGGGCCAACGTCCTGACTTTC
CDR3: CASSQEDTGANVLTF
length: 15
J: TRBJ2-6
size: many
D: .
V: TRBV4-2

DNA: TGTGCCAGCAGCTTTAACGGGCCGGGACAGGAGCTTCTGCTTTCTGGAAACACCATATATTTT
CDR3: CASSFNGPGQELLLSGNTIYF
length: 21
J: TRBJ1-3
size: many
D: TRBD1
V: TRBV5-6

DNA: TGCGCCAGCAGCCAAGAAGCACCAGGGGCCCTCTCCTACGAGCAGTACTTC
CDR3: CASSQEAPGALSYEQYF
length: 17
J: TRBJ2-7
size: .
D: .
V: TRBV4-1

DNA: TGCAGTGCGGCGGGGGGGCCCGGGTCAGCAGATACGCAGTATTTT
CDR3: CSAAGGPGSADTQYF
length: 15
J: TRBJ2-3
size: many
D: TRBD2
V: TRBV20-1

DNA: TGCAGTGCTAGACCCAGCCAGGGGGCGGACGAGCAGTACTTC
CDR3: CSARPSQGADEQYF
length: 14
J: TRBJ2-7
size: .
D: TRBD1
V: TRBV20-1

DNA: TGTGCCAGTAATACCGGGAAATACAATGAGCAGTTCTTC
CDR3: CASNTGKYNEQFF
length: 13
J: TRBJ2-1
size: few
D: .
V: TRBV6-2/TRBV6-3

DNA: TGTGCCAGCAGCCCGAGAGGGCCGGATACGCAGTATTTT
CDR3: CASSPRGPDTQYF
length: 13
J: TRBJ2-3
size: many
D: .
V: TRBV14

DNA: TGTGCCAGCAGCCCGGCCGGGGGGACGGGAGCTTTCTTT
CDR3: CASSPAGGTGAFF
length: 13
J: TRBJ1-1
size: few
D: .
V: TRBV14

DNA: TGTGCCAGCAGCGTAGAGGTGAAGAGCACAGATACGCAGTATTTT
CDR3: CASSVEVKSTDTQYF
length: 15
J: TRBJ2-3
size: few
D: .
V: TRBV9

DNA: TGCAGCGTTGACAGCAGGAGCTCCTACAATGAGCAGTTCTTC
CDR3: CSVDSRSSYNEQFF
length: 14
J: TRBJ2-1
size: many
D: .
V: TRBV29-1

DNA: TGTGCCAGCAGCTTACAACAGGTTTTAAGCTCCTACAATGAGCAGTTCTTC
CDR3: CASSLQQVLSSYNEQFF
length: 17
J: TRBJ2-1
size: few
D: .
V: TRBV7-2

DNA: TGTGCCAGCAGTCCCCCGACGAACACTGAAGCTTTCTTT
CDR3: CASSPPTNTEAFF
length: 13
J: TRBJ1-1
size: few
D: .
V: TRBV12-3/TRBV12-4

DNA: TGTGCCAGCAGTGAATTGGGACAGGGTAACACTGAAGCTTTCTTT
CDR3: CASSELGQGNTEAFF
length: 15
J: TRBJ1-1
size: .
D: TRBD1
V: TRBV25-1

DNA: TGTGCCAGCAGCCCCCGCCGAGATATGTCGCAGCCCCAGCATTTT
CDR3: CASSPRRDMSQPQHF
length: 15
J: TRBJ1-5
size: few
D: .
V: TRBV7-8

DNA: TGTGCCAGCAGCGTGAGGGTAAGGGATTCACCCCTCCACTTT
CDR3: CASSVRVRDSPLHF
length: 14
J: TRBJ1-6
size: many
D: .
V: TRBV9

DNA: TGTGCCAGCAGCCGCCCCAGCGACATCAACGAGCAGTACTTC
CDR3: CASSRPSDINEQYF
length: 14
J: TRBJ2-7
size: many
D: .
V: TRBV7-2

DNA: TGTGCCAGCAGCCAAGTTTCGCTTTCAGATACGCAGTATTTT
CDR3: CASSQVSLSDTQYF
length: 14
J: TRBJ2-3
size: many
D: .
V: TRBV14